The 15 T cell receptor beta chains below all came from one sample that was sequenced in a study of response to subunit inactivated influenza vaccine. TCRdb re-called the RT-PCR reads through MiXCR, storing one row per CDR3 protein. Of hundreds of thousands of distinct CDR3 sequences in the sample, around 13% were seen once. This sample comprised PBMCs from blood, obtained about 40 days after vaccination. The receptors were sampled from a man aged 50 or older who received an inactivated influenza vaccine.

This clonotype was observed a handful of times. CDR3: CASSHRALRDTQYF. The DNA of the CDR3 is TGTGCCAGCAGCCACAGGGCCCTTCGAGATACGCAGTATTTT. The chain is built from TRBV7-9 and TRBJ2-3; D might be TRBD1 (6 bases). Trimming shortened V by 5 bases and J by 5 bases, and 14 bases separated the two germline ends. From germline, CDR1 is SEHNR and CDR2 FQNEAQ (reference sequence). The CDR3 is made up of 14 amino acids.

The chain recombines TRBV5-1 with TRBJ2-3; D is perhaps TRBD2 (5 bases). The CDR3 spans 15 residues. CDR1 and CDR2 (germline): SGHRS, YFSETQ. V lost 1 base and J lost 2, with 11 bases in between. The CDR3 DNA reads TGCGCCAGCAGCTTGCGGGGTGTTTTCACAGATACGCAGTATTTT. Its translation: CASSLRGVFTDTQYF.

The table lists this clonotype with a few counts. The V call is TRBV24-1, the J call TRBJ2-3; 9 bases align to TRBD1. The V segment lost 2 bases and the J segment 1 base; nucleotides outside the gene matches: 0. This CDR3 spans 15 amino acids. CDR1 and CDR2 from the germline V gene are KGHDR and SFDVKD. The CDR3, as DNA: TGTGCCACCAGTGATTGGGACAGGGGCACAGATACGCAGTATTTT. It codes for CATSDWDRGTDTQYF.

The rearrangement links TRBV21-1 to TRBJ2-3; the listed D gene, TRBD2, was not tested against the DNA. TRBV21-1 is a known pseudogene. The CDR3 consists of 16 residues. The CDR3 spells CASSKEGSDSTDTQYF. The CDR3 DNA is TGTGCCAGCAGCAAAGAGGGTAGCGATAGCACAGATACGCAGTATTTT.

The J gene is TRBJ2-7, the V gene TRBV20-1; no definite D call. Germline lookup yields CDR1 DFQATT and CDR2 SNEGSKA (reference sequence). CDR3 length equals 13 residues. With 3 bases removed from V and 3 bases from J, the gap between germline ends came to 12 bases. The CDR3 DNA is TGCAGTGCTAGTCCAGACTTGAGCTACGAGCAGTACTTC. Its translation: CSASPDLSYEQYF.

This clonotype turned up a few times. The CDR3 DNA sequence: TGTGCCAGCAGCAAAGCGGCCCCCGGGACCGAGAACACCGGGGAGCTGTTTTTT. This codes for CASSKAAPGTENTGELFF. This chain joins TRBV21-1 and TRBJ2-2. TRBV21-1 is shown as a pseudogene. The CDR3 covers 18 residues.

The rearrangement links TRBV5-1 to TRBJ2-5; no clear D gene. Trimming shortened V by 3 bases and J by 4 bases, and 16 bases separated the two germline ends. This CDR3 has 15 residues. CDR1 is SGHRS and CDR2 is YFSETQ in the germline V gene. The CDR3 coding sequence is TGCGCCAGCAGCTCAGCACGACAAACTCGAGAGACCCAGTACTTC. Protein sequence: CASSSARQTRETQYF. Complete variable domain (other parts from reference TRBV5-1 and TRBJ2-5): KAGVTQTPRYLIKTRGQQVTLSCSPISGHRSVSWYQQTPGQGLQFLFEYFSETQRNKGNFPGRFSGRQFSNSRSEMNVSTLELGDSALYLCASSSARQTRETQYFGPGTRLLVL.

This clonotype came up many times. The V call is TRBV4-2, the J call TRBJ1-2; no clear D gene. Trimming stripped 8 bases from V and 2 bases from J, with 15 bases between. The CDR3 length is 14 residues. Germline V gene lookup returns CDR1 LGHNA and CDR2 YNFKEQ. The CDR3 DNA follows: TGTGCCAGCGGAGAATCTAATAGCAACTATGGCTACACCTTC. As protein: CASGESNSNYGYTF.

This clonotype has only a few counts. The chain uses TRBV6-2 or TRBV6-3 and TRBJ2-2; D perhaps matches TRBD1 (6 bases). Germline V lookup: CDR1 MNHEY, CDR2 SVGEGT. The CDR3 covers 12 residues. V lost 8 bases to trimming and J lost 7 bases, with 11 bases between them. CDR3 loop: CASHQGIGELFF. CDR3 nucleotide sequence: TGTGCCAGCCACCAGGGGATCGGGGAGCTGTTTTTT.

The table lists this clonotype with a few counts. The genes are TRBV12-3 or TRBV12-4 and TRBJ1-3, with 9 bases that match TRBD1. Germline trimming cut 11 bases from V and 4 bases from J; bases unmatched to any gene: 3. The CDR3 spans 12 residues. CDR3 sequence: CAGQGPGNTIYF. The CDR3 nucleotides are TGTGCCGGACAGGGGCCGGGAAACACCATATATTTT.

This sequence joins TRBV6-2 or TRBV6-3 and TRBJ2-2; D is unresolved. The CDR3 consists of 11 residues. Germline V gives CDR1 MNHEY, CDR2 SVGEGT. V lost 6 bases and J lost 9, with 8 bases in between. The CDR3 protein is CASRFIRELFF. The CDR3 bases are TGTGCCAGCAGGTTCATCCGGGAGCTGTTTTTT.

The table lists this clonotype with a few counts. CDR3 amino acids: CASSLSSVAYNEQFF. For the CDR3, the DNA is TGTGCCAGCAGCCTGAGTAGCGTGGCCTACAATGAGCAGTTCTTC. The chain combines TRBV12-3 or TRBV12-4 with TRBJ2-1, with a tentative D call TRBD2 (5 bases). CDR3 length equals 15 residues. The V and J ends lost 6 bases and 2 bases respectively, with 14 bases between them.

The chain is built from TRBV2 and TRBJ2-3, with 7 bases lining up with TRBD1. The CDR3 is 15 amino acids. Germline CDR1 reads SNHLY; CDR2 reads FYNNEI. With 5 bases clipped from V and 0 bases from J, the junction kept 5 bases outside the gene matches. In DNA, the CDR3 is TGTGCCAGCAGTCCCGGGGACAGTAGCACAGATACGCAGTATTTT. This encodes CASSPGDSSTDTQYF.

This clonotype was observed at least ten times. This chain connects TRBV9 to TRBJ2-7; D uncertain. Germline loops: CDR1 SGDLS, CDR2 YYNGEE. The V end was cut by 0 bases, the J end by 1 base, with 5 bases between. CDR3 length: 13 amino acids. The CDR3 sequence is CASSVGLSYEQYF. DNA for the CDR3: TGTGCCAGCAGCGTAGGTCTGTCCTACGAGCAGTACTTC.

The chain employs TRBV20-1 and TRBJ2-5; the D gene could be TRBD1 or TRBD2 (5 bases each). Germline V gene sequence: CDR1 DFQATT, CDR2 SNEGSKA (reference sequence). The germline V and J ends were trimmed by 0 bases and 5 bases, with 16 bases remaining between them. The CDR3 is 15 residues long. The CDR3: CSARDIGRGRETQYF. The CDR3 DNA is TGCAGTGCTAGAGATATAGGACGGGGACGGGAGACCCAGTACTTC.